Below, 16 T cell receptor beta chains from the same sample are listed, as sequenced in a study of memory CD4+ T cells and cytomegalovirus serostatus. TCRdb keeps only in-frame clones here, not all; method: immunoSEQ multiplex PCR. This table holds fewer than 90,000 clones, just under 80% found once. The sort gate was single viable CD3+CD4+CD8-CD45RO+ cells for memory CD4+ T cells. Sequencing input: memory CD4+ T cells from blood. These receptors were collected from an adult in good health and CMV-seropositive.

The chain recombines TRBV7-2 with TRBJ1-3; 7 bases are a match to TRBD1. The germline V gene has CDR1 SGHTA and CDR2 FQGNSA. The CDR3 is 15 amino acids. V lost 6 bases, J lost 0 bases, and 5 bases stayed unmatched. CDR3 coding DNA: TGTGCCAGCAGAGGACAGGCCTACTCTGGAAACACCATATATTTT. This encodes CASRGQAYSGNTIYF.

The rearrangement joins TRBV5-6 to TRBJ2-7; possibly TRBD2 for D (5 bases). Germline lookup yields CDR1 SGHDT and CDR2 YYEEEE. V lost 2 bases, J lost 3 bases, and 9 bases lay in between. CDR3 length: 13 residues. The CDR3 spells CASSLRDLYEQYV. The DNA of the CDR3 is TGTGCCAGCAGCTTACGGGATCTCTACGAGCAGTACGTC.

The rearrangement links TRBV6-5 to TRBJ2-3; D is unclear. Per germline, CDR1 MNHEY and CDR2 SVGAGI. The CDR3 totals 13 residues. Deletions cut 6 bases from V and 0 bases from J, with 7 bases between. CDR3 in DNA: TGTGCCAGCAGCCTCGACAGCACAGATACGCAGTATTTT. Translation: CASSLDSTDTQYF.

This clone was seen a few times. V usage is TRBV27 and J usage is TRBJ2-7; maybe TRBD1 (6 bases). The CDR3 contains 17 residues. Germline values: CDR1 MNHEY, CDR2 SMNVEV (reference sequence). V was trimmed by 6 bases and J by 0 bases, leaving 21 bases between them. The CDR3 reads CASRETGLGNPSYEQYF. As DNA, the CDR3 is TGTGCCAGCAGAGAAACAGGGTTGGGTAATCCCTCCTACGAGCAGTACTTC.

The chain is built from TRBV10-3 and TRBJ2-3, with D maybe TRBD2 (5 bases). Trimming removed 10 bases at V and 6 bases at J, with 14 bases between. The CDR3 sequence is 12 residues long. Per the germline V gene, CDR1 is ENHRY and CDR2 is SYGVKD. CDR3 region: CATRYTGDTQYF. CDR3 DNA sequence: TGTGCCACCAGGTACACGGGGGATACGCAGTATTTT.

This clone has just a few counts. This CDR3 is CASRYPRQGNYGYTF. The CDR3 DNA reads TGTGCCAGCAGATACCCCCGACAGGGGAACTATGGCTACACCTTC. This rearrangement joins TRBV6-6 to TRBJ1-2; 8 nucleotides agree with TRBD1. The CDR3 consists of 15 residues. Germline V lookup: CDR1 MNHNY, CDR2 SVGAGI (reference sequence). J lost 2 bases, V lost 6 bases, and 8 bases had no gene match.

V is TRBV18 and J is TRBJ1-2; D is unclear. V was clipped by 2 bases and J by 1 base, with 11 bases between them. This CDR3 comprises 15 residues. Germline CDR1 KGHSH, CDR2 LQKENI. The CDR3 spells CASSPRSEINYGYTF. CDR3 nucleotides: TGTGCCAGCTCACCAAGGTCCGAGATTAACTATGGCTACACCTTC.

The chain combines TRBV4-1 with TRBJ2-2; no definite D call. The CDR3 is 16 residues long. V lost 1 base and J lost 6, with 15 bases in between. Germline lookup yields CDR1 MGHRA and CDR2 YSYEKL. This CDR3 reads CASSQVLRNRAGELFF. The CDR3 region has the DNA TGCGCCAGCAGCCAAGTACTTAGAAATAGGGCCGGGGAGCTGTTTTTT.

In this sample, this clone turned up a few times. This chain connects TRBV19 to TRBJ2-3; no firm D call. Looked up from germline, CDR1 is LNHDA and CDR2 is SQIVND (reference sequence). Between the trimmed V and J ends, which lost 5 bases and 1 base, there was a span of 7 bases. This CDR3 is built from 13 residues. As DNA, the CDR3 is TGTGCCAGTAGTCAGAAGGGCACAGATACGCAGTATTTT. Translated, it gives CASSQKGTDTQYF. Full variable domain (rest looked up from reference TRBV19 and TRBJ2-3): DGGITQSPKYLFRKEGQNVTLSCEQNLNHDAMYWYRQDPGQGLRLIYYSQIVNDFQKGDIAEGYSVSREKKESFPLTVTSAQKNPTAFYLCASSQKGTDTQYFGPGTRLTVL.

In this sample, this clone turned up a few times. The V and J genes are TRBV6-1 and TRBJ1-2; the D gene is possibly TRBD1 (6 bases). With 3 bases removed from V and 0 bases from J, the gap between germline ends came to 17 bases. Germline CDR1 MNHNS, CDR2 SASEGT. The CDR3 loop spans 17 amino acids. The DNA of the CDR3 is TGTGCCAGCAGTGAGTGGGGCGAAGGGGGGACTAACTATGGCTACACCTTC. Encoded protein: CASSEWGEGGTNYGYTF.

The J gene is TRBJ1-1, the V gene TRBV6-5; D not certain. The germline gives CDR1 MNHEY, CDR2 SVGAGI. This CDR3 comprises 11 residues. V shed 2 bases and J shed 3 bases, with 1 base lying between them. The CDR3 loop reads CASSYDTEAFF. The CDR3 DNA reads TGTGCCAGCAGTTACGACACTGAAGCTTTCTTT.

This clone has a handful of counts. The chain combines TRBV2 with TRBJ1-2, with 7 bases fitting TRBD1. V lost 10 bases and J lost 6; bases outside the gene matches: 14. CDR3 length: 14 amino acids. Germline V lookup: CDR1 SNHLY, CDR2 FYNNEI. The chain's CDR3 is CATRLDRTSNGYTF. CDR3 in DNA: TGTGCCACCCGGCTGGACAGGACCTCTAATGGCTACACCTTC.

This chain joins TRBV30 and TRBJ2-5, with TRBD2 matching 9 bases. This CDR3 is 14 amino acids long. Unmatched junction bases numbered 9, after V lost 5 bases and J lost 5 bases. CDR1 GTSNPN and CDR2 SVGIG come from the germline V gene (reference sequence). CDR3 nucleotide sequence: TGTGCCTGGGCGCCGGGGGCGGGAGGGGAGACCCAGTACTTC. Its translation: CAWAPGAGGETQYF.

The chain joins TRBV10-2 to TRBJ2-7; a possible D gene is TRBD2 (6 bases). V dropped 5 bases and J dropped 2 bases, with 10 bases sitting between them. CDR1 is WSHSY and CDR2 is SAAADI in the germline V gene. The CDR3 sequence is 13 residues long. The DNA of the CDR3 is TGCGCCAGCAGTCGGGGGTTAGCCTACGAGCAGTACTTC. Residues: CASSRGLAYEQYF.

This chain links TRBV20-1 with TRBJ1-4; perhaps TRBD1 as D (6 bases). Germline values: CDR1 DFQATT, CDR2 SNEGSKA (reference sequence). The CDR3 runs to 11 residues. Trimming shortened V by 5 bases and J by 7 bases, and 8 bases separated the two germline ends. In DNA, the CDR3 is TGCAGTGCTCGGACAGTTGAAAAACTGTTTTTT. Translating gives CSARTVEKLFF.

Of note for this clone: Other DNA variants within this sample encode the same CDR3. V is TRBV5-1 and J is TRBJ2-3; tentative D call: TRBD1 (5 bases). V was trimmed by 0 bases and J by 4 bases, leaving 9 bases between them. CDR3 length: 14 residues. Germline V gene sequence: CDR1 SGHRS, CDR2 YFSETQ. As DNA, the CDR3 is TGCGCCAGCAGCTTGGGGGGCCCGTCAGATACGCAGTATTTT. Its protein is CASSLGGPSDTQYF. Using reference TRBV5-1 and TRBJ2-3 for the parts outside the CDR3, the full variable domain is KAGVTQTPRYLIKTRGQQVTLSCSPISGHRSVSWYQQTPGQGLQFLFEYFSETQRNKGNFPGRFSGRQFSNSRSEMNVSTLELGDSALYLCASSLGGPSDTQYFGPGTRLTVL.